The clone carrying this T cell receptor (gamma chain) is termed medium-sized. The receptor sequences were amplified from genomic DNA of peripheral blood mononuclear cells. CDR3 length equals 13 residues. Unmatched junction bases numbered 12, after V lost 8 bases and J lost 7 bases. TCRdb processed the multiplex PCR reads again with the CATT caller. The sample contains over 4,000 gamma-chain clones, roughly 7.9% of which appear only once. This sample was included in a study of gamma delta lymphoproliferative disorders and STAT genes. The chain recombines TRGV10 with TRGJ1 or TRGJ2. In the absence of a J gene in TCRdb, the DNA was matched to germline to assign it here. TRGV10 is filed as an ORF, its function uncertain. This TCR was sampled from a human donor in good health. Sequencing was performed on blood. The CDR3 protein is CAAWDYIGYKKLF. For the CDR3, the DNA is TGTGCTGCGTGGGATTATATAGGATATAAGAAACTCTTT.